The T cell receptor beta chain described here comes from a study of graft-versus-host responses after intestinal transplantation. From germline, CDR1 is SGHKS and CDR2 YYEKEE (reference sequence). Between the trimmed V and J ends, which lost 4 bases and 8 bases, there was a span of 13 bases. CDR3 size: 14 residues. Comments on this clone: Its target is unknown.

TCRdb's copy holds only in-frame clones and misses some; the assay was immunoSEQ multiplex PCR. The table shows more than 70,000 clones, with about 90% occurring only once. The input for sequencing was unstimulated CD4+ T cells sorted from spleen or lymph node cells, taken before intestinal transplant. The receptor was isolated from a human donor who received an intestinal transplant. The chain has TRBV5-5 and TRBJ1-6, with D possibly being TRBD1 (6 bases). CDR3 loop: CASSKRDMYSPLHF. The CDR3, as DNA: TGTGCCAGCAGCAAACGGGACATGTATTCACCCCTCCACTTT.